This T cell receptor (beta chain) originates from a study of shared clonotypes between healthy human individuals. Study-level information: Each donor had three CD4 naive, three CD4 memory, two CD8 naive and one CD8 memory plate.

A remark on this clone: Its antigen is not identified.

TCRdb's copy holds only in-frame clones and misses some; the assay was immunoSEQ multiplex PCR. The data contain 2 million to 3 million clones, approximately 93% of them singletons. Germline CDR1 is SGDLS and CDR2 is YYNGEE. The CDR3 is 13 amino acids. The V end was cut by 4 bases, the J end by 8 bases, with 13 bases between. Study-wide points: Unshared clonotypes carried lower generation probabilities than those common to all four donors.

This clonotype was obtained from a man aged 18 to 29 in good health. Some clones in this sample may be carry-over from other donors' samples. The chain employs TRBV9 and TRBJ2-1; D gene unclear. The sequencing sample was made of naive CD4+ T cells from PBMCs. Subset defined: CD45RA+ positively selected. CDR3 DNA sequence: TGTGCCAGCAGCCCCGCGGTCGCCCATGAGCAGTTCTTC. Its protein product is CASSPAVAHEQFF.